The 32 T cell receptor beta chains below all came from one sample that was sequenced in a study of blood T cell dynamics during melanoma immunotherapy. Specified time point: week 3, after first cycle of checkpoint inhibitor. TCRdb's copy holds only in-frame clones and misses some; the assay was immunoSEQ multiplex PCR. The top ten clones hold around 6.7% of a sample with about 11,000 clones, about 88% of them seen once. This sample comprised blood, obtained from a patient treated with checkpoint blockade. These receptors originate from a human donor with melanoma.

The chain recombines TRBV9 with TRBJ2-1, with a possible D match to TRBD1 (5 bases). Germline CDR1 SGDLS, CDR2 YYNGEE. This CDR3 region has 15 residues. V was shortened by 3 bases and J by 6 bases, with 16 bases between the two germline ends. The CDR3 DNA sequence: TGTGCCAGCAGCGGTCAGACAGTAGGATCCAATGAGCAGTTCTTC. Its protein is CASSGQTVGSNEQFF.

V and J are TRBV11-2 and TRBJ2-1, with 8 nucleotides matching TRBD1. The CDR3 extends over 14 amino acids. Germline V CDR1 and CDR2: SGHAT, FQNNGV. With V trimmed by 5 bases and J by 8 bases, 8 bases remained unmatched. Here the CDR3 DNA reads TGTGCCAGCAGCCCCGACAGGGGTCGCGATGAGCAGTTCTTC. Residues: CASSPDRGRDEQFF.

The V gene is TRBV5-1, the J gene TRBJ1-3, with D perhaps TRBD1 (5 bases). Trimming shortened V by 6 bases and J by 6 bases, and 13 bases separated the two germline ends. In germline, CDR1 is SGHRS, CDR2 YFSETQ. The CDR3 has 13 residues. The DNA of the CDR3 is TGCGCCAGCAAGGAGGCAGGGCTAAACACCATATATTTT. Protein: CASKEAGLNTIYF.

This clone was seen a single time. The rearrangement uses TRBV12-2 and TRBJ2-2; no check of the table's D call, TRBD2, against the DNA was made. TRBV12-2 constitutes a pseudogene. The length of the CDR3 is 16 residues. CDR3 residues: CASRPRGLNVHGELFF. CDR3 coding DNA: TGTGCAAGTCGCCCCCGAGGGCTCAACGTGCACGGGGAGCTGTTTTTT.

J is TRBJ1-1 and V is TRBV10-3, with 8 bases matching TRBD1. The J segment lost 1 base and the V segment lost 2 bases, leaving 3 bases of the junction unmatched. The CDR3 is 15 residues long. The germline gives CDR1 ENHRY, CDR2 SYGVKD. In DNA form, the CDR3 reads TGTGCCATCAGTGAGGGACAGGGTTGGAACACTGAAGCTTTCTTT. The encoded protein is CAISEGQGWNTEAFF.

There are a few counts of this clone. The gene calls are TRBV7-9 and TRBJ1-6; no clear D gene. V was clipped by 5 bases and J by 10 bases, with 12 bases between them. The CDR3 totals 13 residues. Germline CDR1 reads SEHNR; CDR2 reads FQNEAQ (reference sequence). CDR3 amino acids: CASSPTELSPLHF. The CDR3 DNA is TGTGCCAGCAGCCCCACGGAGCTCTCACCCCTCCACTTT.

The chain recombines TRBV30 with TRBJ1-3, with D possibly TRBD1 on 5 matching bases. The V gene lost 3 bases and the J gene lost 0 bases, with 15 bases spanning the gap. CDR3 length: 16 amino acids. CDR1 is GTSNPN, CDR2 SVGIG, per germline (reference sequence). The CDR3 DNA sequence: TGTGCCTGGAGCAGAAGAGGGGCCTTCTCTGGAAACACCATATATTTT. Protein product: CAWSRRGAFSGNTIYF.

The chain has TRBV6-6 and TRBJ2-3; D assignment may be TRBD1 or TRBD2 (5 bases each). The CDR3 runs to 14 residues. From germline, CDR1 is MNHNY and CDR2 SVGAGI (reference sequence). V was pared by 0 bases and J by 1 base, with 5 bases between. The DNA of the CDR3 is TGTGCCAGCAGTTACTCGGGGGGCACAGATACGCAGTATTTT. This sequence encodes CASSYSGGTDTQYF.

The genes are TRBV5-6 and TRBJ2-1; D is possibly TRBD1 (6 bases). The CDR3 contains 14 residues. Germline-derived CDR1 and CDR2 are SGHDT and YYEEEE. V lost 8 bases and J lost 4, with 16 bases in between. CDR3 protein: CASRDRGFYNEQFF. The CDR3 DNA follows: TGTGCCAGTCGAGATAGGGGGTTTTACAATGAGCAGTTCTTC.

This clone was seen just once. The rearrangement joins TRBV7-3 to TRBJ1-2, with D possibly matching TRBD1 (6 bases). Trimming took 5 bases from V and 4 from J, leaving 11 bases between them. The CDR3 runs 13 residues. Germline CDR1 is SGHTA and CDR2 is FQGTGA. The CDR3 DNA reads TGTGCCAGCAGCCACGAGACAGGCTATGGCTACACCTTC. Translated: CASSHETGYGYTF.

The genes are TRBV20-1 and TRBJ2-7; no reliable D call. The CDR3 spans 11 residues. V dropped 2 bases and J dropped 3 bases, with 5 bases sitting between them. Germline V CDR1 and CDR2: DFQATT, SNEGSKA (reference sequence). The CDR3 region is CSARTFYEQYF. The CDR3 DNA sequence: TGCAGTGCTAGAACGTTCTACGAGCAGTACTTC.

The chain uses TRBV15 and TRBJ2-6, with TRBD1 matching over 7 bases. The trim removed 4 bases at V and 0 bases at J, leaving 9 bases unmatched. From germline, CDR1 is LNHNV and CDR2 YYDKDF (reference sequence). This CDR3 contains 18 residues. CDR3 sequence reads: CATSKPGQSNSGANVLTF. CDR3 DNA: TGTGCCACCAGCAAACCGGGACAGAGTAACTCTGGGGCCAACGTCCTGACTTTC.

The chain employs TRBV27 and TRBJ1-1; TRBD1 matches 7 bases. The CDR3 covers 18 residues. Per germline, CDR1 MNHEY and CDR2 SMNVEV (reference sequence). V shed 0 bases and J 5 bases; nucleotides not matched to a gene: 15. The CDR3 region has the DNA TGTGCCAGCAGTTTATCCCCCCCCGGGACAGAGCGGCGAACTGAAGCTTTCTTT. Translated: CASSLSPPGTERRTEAFF.

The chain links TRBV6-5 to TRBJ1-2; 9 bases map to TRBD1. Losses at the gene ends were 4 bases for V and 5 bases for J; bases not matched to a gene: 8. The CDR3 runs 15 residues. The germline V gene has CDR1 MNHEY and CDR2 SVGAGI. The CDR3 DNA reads TGTGCCAGCAGTTCCCCGGACAGGGGTTGGTATGGCTACACCTTC. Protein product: CASSSPDRGWYGYTF.

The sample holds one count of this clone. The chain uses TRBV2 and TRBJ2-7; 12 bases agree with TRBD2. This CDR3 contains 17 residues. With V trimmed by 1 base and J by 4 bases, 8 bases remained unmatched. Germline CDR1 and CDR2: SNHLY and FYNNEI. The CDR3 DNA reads TGTGCCAGCAGTGAAGGTTGGCTAGCGGGGGGGCCTTACGAGCAGTACTTC. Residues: CASSEGWLAGGPYEQYF.

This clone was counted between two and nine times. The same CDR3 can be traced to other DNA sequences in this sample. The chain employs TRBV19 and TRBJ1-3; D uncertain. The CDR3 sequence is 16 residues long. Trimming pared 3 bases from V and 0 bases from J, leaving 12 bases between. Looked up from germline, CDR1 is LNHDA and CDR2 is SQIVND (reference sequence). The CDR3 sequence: CASSIEVRPSGNTIYF. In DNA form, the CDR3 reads TGTGCCAGTAGTATCGAGGTCAGACCCTCTGGAAACACCATATATTTT.

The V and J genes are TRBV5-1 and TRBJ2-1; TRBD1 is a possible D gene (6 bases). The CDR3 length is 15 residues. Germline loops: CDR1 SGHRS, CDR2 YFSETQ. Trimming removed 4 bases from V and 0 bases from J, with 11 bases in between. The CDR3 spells CASSGDTSSYNEQFF. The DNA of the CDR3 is TGCGCCAGCAGCGGGGACACAAGCTCCTACAATGAGCAGTTCTTC. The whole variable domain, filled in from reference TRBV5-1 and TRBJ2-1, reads KAGVTQTPRYLIKTRGQQVTLSCSPISGHRSVSWYQQTPGQGLQFLFEYFSETQRNKGNFPGRFSGRQFSNSRSEMNVSTLELGDSALYLCASSGDTSSYNEQFFGPGTRLTVL.

This CDR3 is CASSSHEKLFF. The CDR3 nucleotides are TGTGCCAGCAGCAGCCACGAAAAACTGTTTTTT. The chain joins TRBV7-2 to TRBJ1-4; D gene uncertain. Germline V gives CDR1 SGHTA, CDR2 FQGNSA. With 5 bases removed from V and 8 bases from J, the gap between germline ends came to 6 bases. The length of the CDR3 is 11 residues.

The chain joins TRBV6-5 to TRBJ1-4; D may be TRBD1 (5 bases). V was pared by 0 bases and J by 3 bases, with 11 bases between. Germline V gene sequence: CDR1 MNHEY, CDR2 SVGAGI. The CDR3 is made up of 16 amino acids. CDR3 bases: TGTGCCAGCAGTTACTCGACGGGGGAGGCTAATGAAAAACTGTTTTTT. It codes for CASSYSTGEANEKLFF.

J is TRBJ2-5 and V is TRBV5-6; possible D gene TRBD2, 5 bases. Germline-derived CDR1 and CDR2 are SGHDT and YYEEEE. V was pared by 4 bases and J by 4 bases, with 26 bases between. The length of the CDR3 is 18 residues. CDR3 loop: CASSNLKRWGSAGETQYF. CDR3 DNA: TGTGCCAGCAGCAACCTAAAACGCTGGGGTTCCGCGGGAGAGACCCAGTACTTC.

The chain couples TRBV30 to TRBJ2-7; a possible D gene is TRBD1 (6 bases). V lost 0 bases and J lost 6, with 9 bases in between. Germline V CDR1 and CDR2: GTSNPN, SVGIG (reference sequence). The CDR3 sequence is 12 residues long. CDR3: CAWSVGGSEQYF. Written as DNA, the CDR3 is TGTGCCTGGAGTGTAGGGGGAAGCGAGCAGTACTTC.

CDR3 protein: CAWTGTVNSPLHF. The CDR3 DNA reads as TGTGCCTGGACCGGGACAGTAAATTCACCCCTCCACTTT. V and J are TRBV30 and TRBJ1-6; 7 nucleotides match TRBD1. Trimming removed 4 bases from V and 7 bases from J; junction bases left unmatched: 4. This CDR3 has 13 residues. CDR1 is GTSNPN and CDR2 is SVGIG in the germline V gene (reference sequence). Looking up the rest from reference TRBV30 and TRBJ1-6 gives the full variable domain: SQTIHQWPATLVQPVGSPLSLECTVEGTSNPNLYWYRQAAGRGLQLLFYSVGIGQISSEVPQNLSASRPQDRQFILSSKKLLLSDSGFYLCAWTGTVNSPLHFGNGTRLTVT.

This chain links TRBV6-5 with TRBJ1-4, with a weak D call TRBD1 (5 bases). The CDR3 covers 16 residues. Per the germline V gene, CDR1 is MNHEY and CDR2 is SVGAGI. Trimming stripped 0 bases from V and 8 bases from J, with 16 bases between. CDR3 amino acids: CASSYSRSGRREKLFF. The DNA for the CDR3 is TGTGCCAGCAGTTACTCGAGATCGGGACGTCGGGAAAAACTGTTTTTT.

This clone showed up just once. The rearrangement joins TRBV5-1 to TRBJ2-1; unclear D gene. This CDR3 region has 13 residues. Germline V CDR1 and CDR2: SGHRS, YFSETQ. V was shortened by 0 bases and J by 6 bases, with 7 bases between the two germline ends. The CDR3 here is CASSLARSNEQFF. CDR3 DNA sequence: TGCGCCAGCAGCTTGGCCAGATCCAATGAGCAGTTCTTC. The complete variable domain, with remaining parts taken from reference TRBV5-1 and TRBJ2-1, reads KAGVTQTPRYLIKTRGQQVTLSCSPISGHRSVSWYQQTPGQGLQFLFEYFSETQRNKGNFPGRFSGRQFSNSRSEMNVSTLELGDSALYLCASSLARSNEQFFGPGTRLTVL.

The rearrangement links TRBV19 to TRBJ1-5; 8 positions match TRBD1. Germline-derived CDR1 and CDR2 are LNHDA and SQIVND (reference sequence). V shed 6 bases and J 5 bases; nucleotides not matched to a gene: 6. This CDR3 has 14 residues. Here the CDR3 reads CASSTGQGYQPQHF. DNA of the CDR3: TGTGCCAGTAGCACCGGACAGGGTTATCAGCCCCAGCATTTT.

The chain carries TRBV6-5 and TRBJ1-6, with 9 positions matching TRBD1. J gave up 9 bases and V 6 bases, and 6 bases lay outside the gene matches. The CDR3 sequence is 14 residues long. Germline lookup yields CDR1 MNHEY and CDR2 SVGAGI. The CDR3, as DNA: TGTGCCAGCAGCCCCCGACAGGGGGGTTCACCCCTCCACTTT. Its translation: CASSPRQGGSPLHF.

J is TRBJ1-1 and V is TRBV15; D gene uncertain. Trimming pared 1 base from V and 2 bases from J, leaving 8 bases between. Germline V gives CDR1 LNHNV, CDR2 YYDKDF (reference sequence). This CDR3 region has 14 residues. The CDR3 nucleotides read TGTGCCACCAGCAGAGTGGGCGGCAACACTGAAGCTTTCTTT. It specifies CATSRVGGNTEAFF.

The CDR3 spells CASRGQGMGEQYF. The CDR3, as DNA: TGTGCCAGCAGGGGACAGGGTATGGGCGAGCAGTACTTC. The chain joins TRBV25-1 to TRBJ2-7; 9 bases line up with TRBD1. Germline CDR1 and CDR2: MGHDK and SYGVNS. The junction had 6 bases not matched to a gene; V was cut back by 6 bases and J by 6 bases. The CDR3 consists of 13 residues.

CDR3 DNA: TGTGCCAGTAGGAGCAGGGAAGTGGGATCCAATGAGCAGTTCTTC. Translation: CASRSREVGSNEQFF. This sequence joins TRBV19 and TRBJ2-1; weak D call: TRBD1 (5 bases). Germline CDR1 reads LNHDA; CDR2 reads SQIVND (reference sequence). The CDR3 extends over 15 amino acids. The germline V and J ends were trimmed by 6 bases and 6 bases, with 18 bases remaining between them.

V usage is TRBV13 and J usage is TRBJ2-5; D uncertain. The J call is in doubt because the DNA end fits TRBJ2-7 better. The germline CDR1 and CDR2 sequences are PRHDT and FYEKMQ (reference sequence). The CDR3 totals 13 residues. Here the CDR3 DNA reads TGTGCCAGCAGCTCCGTTTCCGTCTACGAGCAGTACTTC. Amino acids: CASSSVSVYEQYF.

As DNA, the CDR3 is TGCGCCAGCATGGCGCCGGGGCGAGGGGACACTGAAGCTTTCTTT. Protein sequence: CASMAPGRGDTEAFF. This rearrangement joins TRBV10-1 to TRBJ1-1, with D possibly TRBD1 on 5 matching bases. The V end lost 7 bases, the J end lost 3 bases, and 18 bases lay between the germline ends. CDR1 is WNHNN, CDR2 SYGVQD, per germline (reference sequence). This CDR3 is 15 amino acids long.

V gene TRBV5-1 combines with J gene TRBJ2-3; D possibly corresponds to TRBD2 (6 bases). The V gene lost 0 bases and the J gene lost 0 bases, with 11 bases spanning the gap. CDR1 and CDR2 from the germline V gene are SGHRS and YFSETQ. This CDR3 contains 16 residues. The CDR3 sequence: CASSLAISGSTDTQYF. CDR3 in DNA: TGCGCCAGCAGCTTGGCCATTAGCGGTAGCACAGATACGCAGTATTTT.